The clone carrying this T cell receptor (beta chain) was counted only a few times. No antigen is known for it. This CDR3 contains 13 residues. Germline loops: CDR1 MNHNS, CDR2 SASEGT. The V end was cut by 8 bases, the J end by 5 bases, with 13 bases between. This specimen comes from a study of liver allograft versus peripheral blood T cells. Study-level background: Comparative analysis was performed on T cell receptor repertoires from transplanted livers and from recipients' peripheral blood.

Points from the study as a whole: Reportedly, liver allograft T cell receptor repertoires differed from peripheral blood ones.

Each CDR3 protein is one row after TCRdb ran MiXCR on the reads. Found here are roughly 14,000 distinct CDR3 sequences, more than 20% of them singletons; the top ten hold roughly 5.8%. The chain links TRBV6-1 to TRBJ2-1; perhaps D is TRBD1 or TRBD2 (5 bases each). The sequence was obtained from a human patient who had a liver transplant. T cells may partly derive from the graft donor. DNA of the CDR3: TGTGCCAGCGGGAGCAGGGCGCACAATGAGCAGTTCTTC. As protein: CASGSRAHNEQFF.